This passage covers 29 T cell receptor beta chains from one sample sequenced in a study of blood T cell repertoires in COVID-19. TCRdb's table, derived via immunoSEQ multiplex PCR, lists solely in-frame clones and lacks some. Counted here are some 210,000 clones, around four fifths occurring once; the ten biggest clones make up roughly 5.3%. The source material was peripheral blood. The receptors derive from a woman in her 70s with active or convalescent COVID-19.

The V and J genes are TRBV7-9 and TRBJ1-4; D gene ambiguous. The CDR3 covers 12 residues. V lost 1 base and J lost 7, with 4 bases in between. CDR1 SEHNR and CDR2 FQNEAQ come from the germline V gene (reference sequence). In nucleotides, the CDR3 is TGTGCCAGCAGCTTAGTAATTGAAAAACTGTTTTTT. Translation: CASSLVIEKLFF.

The chain links TRBV30 to TRBJ2-3; the match to TRBD2 covers 9 bases. The germline gives CDR1 GTSNPN, CDR2 SVGIG (reference sequence). J lost 7 bases, V lost 4 bases, and 6 bases had no gene match. The CDR3 consists of 13 residues. CDR3 sequence reads: CAWKVAGAYTQYF. DNA for the CDR3: TGTGCCTGGAAAGTAGCGGGAGCCTATACGCAGTATTTT.

This clone turned up a few times. V is TRBV7-3 and J is TRBJ1-1; the D gene is possibly TRBD1 (6 bases). Per the germline V gene, CDR1 is SGHTA and CDR2 is FQGTGA. This CDR3 comprises 13 residues. V lost 8 bases to trimming and J lost 2 bases, with 12 bases between them. Written as DNA, the CDR3 is TGTGCCAGCGGGCGGGGGCCTAACACTGAAGCTTTCTTT. The encoded protein is CASGRGPNTEAFF.

The J gene is TRBJ2-1, the V gene TRBV7-9; 7 bases align to TRBD2. In germline, CDR1 is SEHNR, CDR2 FQNEAQ (reference sequence). This CDR3 has 13 amino acids. With 4 bases clipped from V and 5 bases from J, the junction kept 2 bases outside the gene matches. The DNA for the CDR3 is TGTGCCAGCAGCTCTCTAGCGGACAATGAGCAGTTCTTC. Its protein is CASSSLADNEQFF.

The V and J genes are TRBV19 and TRBJ1-2, with D uncertain. The V gene lost 5 bases and the J gene lost 2 bases, with 9 bases spanning the gap. The germline CDR1 and CDR2 sequences are LNHDA and SQIVND (reference sequence). This CDR3 is 13 amino acids long. The CDR3 reads CASSLAQNYGYTF. The CDR3 DNA reads as TGTGCCAGTAGTTTAGCCCAGAACTATGGCTACACCTTC.

CDR3 residues: CASSLGLAGGDTQYF. CDR3 coding DNA: TGTGCCAGCAGCTTAGGGCTAGCGGGAGGGGATACGCAGTATTTT. The rearrangement links TRBV7-9 to TRBJ2-3, with 12 bases fitting TRBD2. Germline CDR1 SEHNR, CDR2 FQNEAQ (reference sequence). The V segment lost 1 base and the J segment 6 bases; nucleotides outside the gene matches: 2. The CDR3 has 15 amino acids.

For this clone: Additional DNA sequences in this sample encode the identical CDR3. V gene TRBV5-1 combines with J gene TRBJ2-2; 7 positions agree with TRBD2. V gave up 0 bases and J gave up 1 base; unmatched junction bases: 0. Looked up from germline, CDR1 is SGHRS and CDR2 is YFSETQ. There are 15 residues in the CDR3. In DNA form, the CDR3 reads TGCGCCAGCAGCTTGGCGGGAGGGAACACCGGGGAGCTGTTTTTT. As protein: CASSLAGGNTGELFF.

The chain recombines TRBV28 with TRBJ2-7; 7 bases line up with TRBD2. J was trimmed by 3 bases and V by 7 bases; bases with no gene match: 6. The CDR3 sequence is 13 residues long. Per germline, CDR1 MDHEN and CDR2 SYDVKM. The CDR3 sequence is CASNRGDLYEQYF. The CDR3 nucleotides read TGTGCCAGCAATCGGGGGGACCTCTACGAGCAGTACTTC.

The rearrangement joins TRBV7-9 to TRBJ2-4, with D perhaps matching TRBD1 (5 bases). This CDR3 is built from 16 residues. Germline CDR1 reads SEHNR; CDR2 reads FQNEAQ (reference sequence). V shed 2 bases and J shed 1 base, with 12 bases lying between them. The CDR3 sequence is CASSLRPGRAKNIQYF. The CDR3 DNA reads TGTGCCAGCAGCTTAAGGCCAGGGCGGGCCAAAAACATTCAGTACTTC.

Remarks on this clone: The same CDR3 arises from other DNA sequences in this sample as well. This CDR3 is CASSLGAETQYF. The CDR3 DNA reads as TGCGCCAGCAGCTTGGGGGCCGAGACCCAGTACTTC. The J gene is TRBJ2-5, the V gene TRBV5-1; no definite D call. The germline V gene encodes CDR1 SGHRS and CDR2 YFSETQ. V dropped 0 bases and J dropped 5 bases, with 5 bases sitting between them. The CDR3 consists of 12 residues.

This chain joins TRBV5-6 and TRBJ2-1, with a possible D match to TRBD2 (6 bases). The CDR3 covers 14 residues. Deletions cut 4 bases from V and 12 bases from J, with 20 bases between. CDR1 is SGHDT, CDR2 YYEEEE, per germline. The CDR3 sequence: CASSTGTPTQGQFF. The DNA of the CDR3 is TGTGCCAGCAGCACGGGGACTCCAACCCAGGGGCAGTTCTTC. The full variable domain, completed using reference TRBV5-6 and TRBJ2-1, is DAGVTQSPTHLIKTRGQQVTLRCSPKSGHDTVSWYQQALGQGPQFIFQYYEEEERQRGNFPDRFSGHQFPNYSSELNVNALLLGDSALYLCASSTGTPTQGQFFGPGTRLTVL.

This chain joins TRBV6-6 and TRBJ1-4; D unclear. In germline, CDR1 is MNHNY, CDR2 SVGAGI (reference sequence). CDR3 length: 15 amino acids. Trimming cost V 7 bases and J 8 bases, with 20 bases left between them. The DNA for the CDR3 is TGTGCCAGCACTCGACTAGCCGAGGGTACGGAAAAACTGTTTTTT. This translates into CASTRLAEGTEKLFF.

This clone was seen once. The chain carries TRBV2 and TRBJ1-4; 8 nucleotides align to TRBD1. This CDR3 region has 17 residues. Germline V CDR1 and CDR2: SNHLY, FYNNEI. With 10 bases clipped from V and 10 bases from J, the junction kept 23 bases outside the gene matches. This CDR3 is CATNKQGGRTGLGKLFF. The CDR3 DNA is TGTGCCACCAACAAGCAAGGAGGTCGGACAGGGTTGGGAAAACTGTTTTTT.

The chain carries TRBV6-1 and TRBJ2-3, with unresolved D. V dropped 4 bases and J dropped 0 bases, with 17 bases sitting between them. Looked up from germline, CDR1 is MNHNS and CDR2 is SASEGT. CDR3 length: 17 residues. DNA of the CDR3: TGTGCCAGCAGTGCCCCCCGGTTCTCCCAAAGCACAGATACGCAGTATTTT. Encoded protein: CASSAPRFSQSTDTQYF.

The V and J genes are TRBV4-1 and TRBJ2-1; TRBD1 matches 8 bases. The CDR3 has 15 amino acids. Trimming removed 4 bases from V and 0 bases from J; junction bases left unmatched: 2. Germline-derived CDR1 and CDR2 are MGHRA and YSYEKL. This CDR3 reads CASSPTGASYNEQFF. The CDR3 DNA reads TGCGCCAGCAGCCCGACAGGGGCCTCCTACAATGAGCAGTTCTTC.

The chain combines TRBV6-5 with TRBJ1-1; a possible D gene is TRBD1 (6 bases). V was pared by 6 bases and J by 4 bases, with 15 bases between. CDR3 length equals 14 residues. Germline loops: CDR1 MNHEY, CDR2 SVGAGI. This chain's CDR3 is CASRIQGGVTEAFF. In nucleotides, the CDR3 is TGTGCCAGCAGAATACAGGGTGGGGTCACTGAAGCTTTCTTT.

The V gene is TRBV19, the J gene TRBJ1-1, with TRBD1 matching 8 bases. This CDR3 spans 14 amino acids. V gave up 7 bases and J gave up 6 bases; unmatched junction bases: 10. Per the germline V gene, CDR1 is LNHDA and CDR2 is SQIVND (reference sequence). This chain's CDR3 is CASKPGQTGAEAFF. The CDR3 DNA reads TGTGCCAGTAAGCCCGGACAGACAGGGGCTGAAGCTTTCTTT.

The chain uses TRBV4-2 and TRBJ2-5; 9 bases align to TRBD1. V lost 4 bases, J lost 6 bases, and 6 bases stayed unmatched. CDR1 is LGHNA and CDR2 is YNFKEQ in the germline V gene. CDR3 length: 14 amino acids. The DNA for the CDR3 is TGTGCCAGCAGCCTGCGGACAGGGGAAAAGACCCAGTACTTC. Translation gives CASSLRTGEKTQYF.

This chain connects TRBV6-6 to TRBJ2-5, with D perhaps matching TRBD2 (5 bases). The V end was cut by 6 bases, the J end by 3 bases, with 17 bases between. Germline lookup yields CDR1 MNHNY and CDR2 SVGAGI (reference sequence). The CDR3 loop spans 15 amino acids. The DNA of the CDR3 is TGTGCCAGCAGCCTAGGCGAGCGGATTAAAGAGACCCAGTACTTC. The encoded protein is CASSLGERIKETQYF.

J is TRBJ2-4 and V is TRBV18; TRBD1 might be the D (7 bases). Germline V gene sequence: CDR1 KGHSH, CDR2 LQKENI. CDR3 length: 17 residues. V was trimmed by 0 bases and J by 3 bases, leaving 15 bases between them. The CDR3 nucleotides read TGTGCCAGCTCACCACCGGAGGGGGCGAGAGGCAAAAACATTCAGTACTTC. Encoded protein: CASSPPEGARGKNIQYF.

The chain recombines TRBV2 with TRBJ2-4, with D possibly TRBD2 on 6 matching bases. V was trimmed by 5 bases and J by 7 bases, leaving 12 bases between them. Germline V gene data show CDR1 as SNHLY and CDR2 as FYNNEI. The CDR3 is 13 residues long. The CDR3 region is CASSFGRENIQYF. The DNA of the CDR3 is TGTGCCAGCAGTTTCGGGAGAGAGAACATTCAGTACTTC.

V usage is TRBV10-3 and J usage is TRBJ2-7, with 12 bases matching TRBD2. The CDR3 consists of 14 residues. V trimming: 6 bases; J trimming: 1 base; junction bases outside the gene matches: 1. Looked up from germline, CDR1 is ENHRY and CDR2 is SYGVKD. The CDR3 here is CAIRLAGGSYEQYF. In DNA form, the CDR3 reads TGTGCCATCAGACTAGCGGGGGGTTCCTACGAGCAGTACTTC.

The chain carries TRBV5-4 and TRBJ2-2; possibly TRBD1 for D (6 bases). This CDR3 is 15 amino acids long. With 4 bases removed from V and 1 base from J, the gap between germline ends came to 11 bases. Germline-derived CDR1 and CDR2 are SGHNT and YYREEE (reference sequence). CDR3 DNA: TGTGCCAGCAGCCCGTCGACAGGGAACACCGGGGAGCTGTTTTTT. Translated, it gives CASSPSTGNTGELFF.

This clone was detected many times. The V gene is TRBV6-5, the J gene TRBJ2-7; no definite D call. The V and J ends lost 5 bases and 6 bases respectively, with 20 bases between them. The CDR3 spans 15 residues. Per germline, CDR1 MNHEY and CDR2 SVGAGI. The chain's CDR3 is CASSPEFRVAGEQYF. CDR3 in DNA: TGTGCCAGCAGTCCAGAATTCCGGGTTGCTGGCGAGCAGTACTTC.

CDR3 coding DNA: TGCGCCAGCAGCTTGTTGCGGTTCCGAGAGTACACCGGGGAGCTGTTTTTT. This gives the protein CASSLLRFREYTGELFF. The rearrangement joins TRBV5-1 to TRBJ2-2; D is ambiguous. Germline CDR1 reads SGHRS; CDR2 reads YFSETQ. Trimming took off 1 base at V and 3 bases at J, with 16 bases between the two ends. The length of the CDR3 is 17 residues.

The chain carries TRBV5-6 and TRBJ1-3; no clear D. The CDR3 has 16 residues. Trimming pared 4 bases from V and 0 bases from J, leaving 14 bases between. Germline assignment: CDR1 SGHDT and CDR2 YYEEEE. CDR3 nucleotides: TGTGCCAGCAGCAAACCCCCCACGAGCTCTGGAAACACCATATATTTT. As protein: CASSKPPTSSGNTIYF.

The V and J genes are TRBV28 and TRBJ2-3; 8 positions agree with TRBD1. The CDR3 covers 16 residues. CDR1 and CDR2 from the germline V gene are MDHEN and SYDVKM. The V segment lost 4 bases and the J segment 4 bases; nucleotides outside the gene matches: 10. The DNA of the CDR3 is TGTGCCAGCAGTTCGTGGTCAGGGGGCGGTTCAGATACGCAGTATTTT. Its translation is CASSSWSGGGSDTQYF.

This clone appeared a single time. The chain links TRBV15 to TRBJ2-7; 10 bases align to TRBD2. After removal of 0 bases from V and 7 bases from J, the junction contained 6 bases not matched to a gene. The germline V gene has CDR1 LNHNV and CDR2 YYDKDF (reference sequence). The CDR3 covers 15 residues. CDR3 in amino acids: CATSREASGSGEQYF. CDR3 nucleotides: TGTGCCACCAGCAGAGAGGCTAGCGGGAGCGGAGAGCAGTACTTC.

The chain uses TRBV5-4 and TRBJ2-5; maybe TRBD1 (6 bases). The germline gives CDR1 SGHNT, CDR2 YYREEE (reference sequence). V lost 0 bases to trimming and J lost 4 bases, with 7 bases between them. This CDR3 is 13 amino acids long. The CDR3 region has the DNA TGTGCCAGCAGCTTGGCAGGGGCAGAGACCCAGTACTTC. Its translation is CASSLAGAETQYF.